A selection of T cell receptor beta chains follows, all from one sample in a study of CD8+ T cells in alopecia areata. The table came from immunoSEQ multiplex PCR; TCRdb's copy has only in-frame clones and leaves some out. The sample shows some 150,000 clones, roughly 63% of them seen only once. The sample in question was CD4+ T cells sorted from blood, obtained at approximately week 61, from a patient treated with tofacitinib. These receptors all come from a human donor with alopecia areata. CDR3s include the opening cysteine and the closing phenylalanine or tryptophan. A D gene is named only where the DNA matches it firmly. Clone size is shown for a subset of rows, as once, few, many or a class of expanded clone.

clone_size j_call d_call v_call cdr3_aa cdr3_nt
- TRBJ2-5 - TRBV15 CATSRDPGTPETQYF TGTGCCACCAGCAGAGATCCCGGAACGCCAGAGACCCAGTACTTC
few TRBJ1-4 - TRBV30 CAWSVLGEKLFF TGTGCCTGGAGTGTACTGGGGGAAAAACTGTTTTTT
- TRBJ2-6 - TRBV7-2 CASSFTSGPGANVLTF TGTGCCAGCAGCTTCACCTCGGGACCTGGGGCCAACGTCCTGACTTTC
few TRBJ2-6 - TRBV6-5 CASSYSRGSGANVLTF TGTGCCAGCAGTTACTCACGGGGGTCTGGGGCCAACGTCCTGACTTTC
- TRBJ2-7 - TRBV27 CASSLSYRTYEQYF TGTGCCAGCAGTTTATCCTACAGGACCTACGAGCAGTACTTC
few TRBJ2-3 - TRBV4-2 CASSRAGTTDTQYF TGTGCCAGCAGCCGGGCCGGGACCACAGATACGCAGTATTTT
- TRBJ1-1 - TRBV6-1 CASLILGTEAFF TGTGCCAGCTTGATTTTGGGGACTGAAGCTTTCTTT
few TRBJ2-1 - TRBV4-1 CASSQDGIIEFF TGCGCCAGCAGCCAAGATGGAATCATTGAGTTCTTC
- TRBJ2-5 - TRBV7-2 CASSLTRTQETQYF TGTGCCAGCAGCTTAACCAGAACCCAAGAGACCCAGTACTTC
- TRBJ1-4 TRBD1 TRBV2 CASRRIEGAEKLFF TGTGCCAGCAGGAGAATTGAGGGGGCTGAAAAACTGTTTTTT
few TRBJ2-5 - TRBV25-1 CASSESFSETQYF TGTGCCAGCAGTGAATCGTTTTCGGAGACCCAGTACTTC
- TRBJ2-7 - TRBV29-1 CSVEEINRDNAYEQYF TGCAGCGTTGAAGAGATAAACCGGGACAATGCCTACGAGCAGTACTTC
few TRBJ2-7 - TRBV19 CASTGGNYEQYF TGTGCCAGTACAGGAGGGAACTACGAGCAGTACTTC
- TRBJ1-2 TRBD1 TRBV27 CASSSQGQYYGYTF TGTGCCAGCAGTTCCCAGGGACAGTATTATGGCTACACCTTC
- TRBJ1-1 - TRBV9 CASSVENTEAFF TGTGCCAGCAGCGTAGAGAACACTGAAGCTTTCTTT